This T cell receptor (beta chain) was profiled in a study of neurological immune-mediated disorders. This clonotype was detected many times. Its antigen remains unknown. Study-level points and caveats: Subjects shared no identical expanded-clone CDR3 amino acid sequences, suggesting private TCR-beta repertoires in all groups.

The germline gives CDR1 MNHNS, CDR2 SASEGT. CDR3 length equals 16 residues. V was pared by 4 bases and J by 5 bases, with 10 bases of the junction left unmatched. Each sorted-subset library came from 1 million CD4+ or CD8+ T cells. With 10-nucleotide random UMIs, 5'RACE was used to make the cDNA. Every sequencing run produced over 160 million TCR-beta sequences that came from 15-18 subjects. TCRdb fed the 5' RACE reads into MiXCR, producing one record per CDR3 protein. The data show 14,000 or so distinct CDR3 sequences, under 15% seen once. The genes are TRBV6-1 and TRBJ2-5, with 10 bases fitting TRBD2. This sequence was found in a female donor with HTLV-1-associated myelopathy (HAM/TSP). Material for sequencing was CD8+ T cells from blood. In nucleotides, the CDR3 is TGTGCCAGCAGTGTTAACCTAGCGGGAGTTGGTGAGACCCAGTACTTC. It specifies CASSVNLAGVGETQYF.